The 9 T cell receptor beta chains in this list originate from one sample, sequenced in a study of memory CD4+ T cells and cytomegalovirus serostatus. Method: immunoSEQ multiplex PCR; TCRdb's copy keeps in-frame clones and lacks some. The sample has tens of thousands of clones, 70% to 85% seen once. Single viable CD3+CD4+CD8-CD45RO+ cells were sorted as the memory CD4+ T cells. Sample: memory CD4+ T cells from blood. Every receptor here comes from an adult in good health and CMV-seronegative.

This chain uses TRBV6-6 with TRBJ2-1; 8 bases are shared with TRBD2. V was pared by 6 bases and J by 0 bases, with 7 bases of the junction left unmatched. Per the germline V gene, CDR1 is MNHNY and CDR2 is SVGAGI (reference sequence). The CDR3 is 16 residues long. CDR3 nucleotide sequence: TGTGCCAGCAGGCTACTAGCGGCCAGCTCCTACAATGAGCAGTTCTTC. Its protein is CASRLLAASSYNEQFF.

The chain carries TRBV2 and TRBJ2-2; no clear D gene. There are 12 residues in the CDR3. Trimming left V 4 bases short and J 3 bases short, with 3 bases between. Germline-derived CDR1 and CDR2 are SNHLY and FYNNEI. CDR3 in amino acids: CASSGDTGELFF. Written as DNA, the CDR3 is TGTGCCAGCAGTGGGGACACCGGGGAGCTGTTTTTT. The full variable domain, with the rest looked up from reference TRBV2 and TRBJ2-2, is EPEVTQTPSHQVTQMGQEVILRCVPISNHLYFYWYRQILGQKVEFLVSFYNNEISEKSEIFDDQFSVERPDGSNFTLKIRSTKLEDSAMYFCASSGDTGELFFGEGSRLTVL.

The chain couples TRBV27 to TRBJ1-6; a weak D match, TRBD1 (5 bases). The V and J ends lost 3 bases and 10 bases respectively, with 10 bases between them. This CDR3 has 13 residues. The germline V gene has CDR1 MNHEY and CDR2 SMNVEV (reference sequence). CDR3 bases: TGTGCCAGCAGTTTCGGGGGTTGGTCACCCCTCCACTTT. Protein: CASSFGGWSPLHF.

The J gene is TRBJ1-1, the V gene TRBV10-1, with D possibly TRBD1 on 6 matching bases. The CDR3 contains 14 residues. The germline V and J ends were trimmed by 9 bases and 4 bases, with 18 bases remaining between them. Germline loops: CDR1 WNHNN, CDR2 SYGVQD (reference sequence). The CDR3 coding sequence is TGCGCCAGTTTGGGGGGGCTGGGTAGCACTGAAGCTTTCTTT. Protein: CASLGGLGSTEAFF.

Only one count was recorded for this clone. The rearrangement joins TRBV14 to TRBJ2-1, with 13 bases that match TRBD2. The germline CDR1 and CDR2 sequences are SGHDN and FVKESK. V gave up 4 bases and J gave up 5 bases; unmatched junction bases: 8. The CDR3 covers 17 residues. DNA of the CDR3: TGTGCCAGCAGCCCTAAACGGACTAGCGGGGGAAACAATGAGCAGTTCTTC. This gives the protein CASSPKRTSGGNNEQFF.

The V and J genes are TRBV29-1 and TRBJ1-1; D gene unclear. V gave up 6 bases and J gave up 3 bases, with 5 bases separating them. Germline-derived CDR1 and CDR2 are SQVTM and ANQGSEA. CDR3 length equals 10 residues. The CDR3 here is CSVGDTEAFF. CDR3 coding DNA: TGCAGCGTCGGTGACACTGAAGCTTTCTTT. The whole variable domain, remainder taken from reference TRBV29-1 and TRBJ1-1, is SAVISQKPSRDICQRGTSLTIQCQVDSQVTMMFWYRQQPGQSLTLIATANQGSEATYESGFVIDKFPISRPNLTFSTLTVSNMSPEDSSIYLCSVGDTEAFFGQGTRLTVV.

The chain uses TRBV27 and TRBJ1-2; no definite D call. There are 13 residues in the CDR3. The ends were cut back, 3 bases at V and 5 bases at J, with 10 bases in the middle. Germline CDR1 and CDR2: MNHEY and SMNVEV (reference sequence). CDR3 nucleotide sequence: TGTGCCAGCAGTTTGGGTCCAGGATATGGCTACACCTTC. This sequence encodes CASSLGPGYGYTF.

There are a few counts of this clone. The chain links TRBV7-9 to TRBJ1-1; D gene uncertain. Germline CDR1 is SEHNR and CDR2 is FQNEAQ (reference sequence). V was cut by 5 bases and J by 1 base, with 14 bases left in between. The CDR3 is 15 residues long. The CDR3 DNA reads TGTGCCAGCAGCCATTGGTACGGTCAGAACACTGAAGCTTTCTTT. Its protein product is CASSHWYGQNTEAFF.

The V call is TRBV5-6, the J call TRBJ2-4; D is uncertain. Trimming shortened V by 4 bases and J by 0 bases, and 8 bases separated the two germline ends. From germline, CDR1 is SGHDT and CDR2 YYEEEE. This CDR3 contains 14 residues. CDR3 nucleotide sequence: TGTGCCAGCAGCGACGGATTAGCCAAAAACATTCAGTACTTC. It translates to CASSDGLAKNIQYF.